This T cell receptor (beta chain) is drawn from a study of a mutant IDH1 vaccine in newly diagnosed glioma. Concerning this clone: Its antigen is still unknown.

In germline, CDR1 is SEHNR, CDR2 FQNEAQ (reference sequence). The germline V and J ends were trimmed by 5 bases and 10 bases, with 12 bases remaining between them. The CDR3 is 11 residues long. Time point described: week 35, safety follow-up. In the vaccine, a single dose held 300 ug of the mutant IDH1 20-mer peptide, along with topical imiquimod. Measured with immunoSEQ multiplex PCR; TCRdb has only the in-frame clones, and not every one. The data show 45,000 or so clones, around 86% seen once. The chain combines TRBV7-9 with TRBJ2-7; D call uncertain. This specimen was PBMCs, taken from a glioma patient whose treatment included an IDH1 peptide vaccine. This receptor was obtained from a woman aged 40 to 50 with glioma. Some clones in this sample may be carry-over from other donors' samples. CDR3 bases: TGTGCCAGCAGCCCCAATACGGAACAGTACTTC. This codes for CASSPNTEQYF.